These 3 T cell receptor beta chains share one sample of origin, sequenced in a study of graft-versus-host responses after intestinal transplantation. Sequenced by immunoSEQ multiplex PCR; TCRdb stores in-frame clones only, minus some. This table holds around 90,000 clones, approximately 92% found once. Their specific antigens are unknown. Sequenced material: unstimulated CD8+ T cells sorted from spleen or lymph node cells, taken before transplant. The receptors stem from a human donor who was the organ donor for an intestinal transplant.

The chain recombines TRBV4-2 with TRBJ1-4, with 9 bases lining up with TRBD1. The CDR3 spans 16 residues. Per the germline V gene, CDR1 is LGHNA and CDR2 is YNFKEQ. V gave up 0 bases and J gave up 8 bases; unmatched junction bases: 7. CDR3: CASSQEPGQGGEKLFF. The CDR3 DNA reads as TGTGCCAGCAGCCAAGAACCGGGACAGGGTGGGGAAAAACTGTTTTTT.

In its sample, this clone was seen a few times. The chain couples TRBV7-3 to TRBJ2-7; unclear D gene. The CDR3 extends over 13 amino acids. V shed 0 bases and J shed 5 bases, with 8 bases lying between them. The V gene's germline CDR1 is SGHTA and CDR2 FQGTGA. CDR3 loop: CASSLTRTNEQYF. The CDR3, as DNA: TGTGCCAGCAGCTTAACGCGCACCAACGAGCAGTACTTC.

The chain couples TRBV4-3 to TRBJ2-5; D gene uncertain. This CDR3 has 16 residues. Trimming removed 1 base at V and 7 bases at J, with 19 bases between. CDR1 and CDR2 (germline): LGHNA, YSLEER. The CDR3, as DNA: TGCGCCAGCAGCCAAGTCCTCCCTCCAGGAAAAGGGACCCAGTACTTC. It encodes CASSQVLPPGKGTQYF.